The present T cell receptor beta chain was sequenced within a study of T cell responses to AZD1222 COVID-19 vaccine. Findings of the study overall: Baseline testing showed seropositivity in only 6 or 7 AZD1222 recipients. Breadth and depth of Spike-specific TCRs rose after two AZD1222 doses. Sampling captured repertoires only after the peak T cell response.

Profiled with immunoSEQ multiplex PCR; TCRdb holds only in-frame clones, not every one. The table shows 250,000 to 300,000 clones, with 85% to 95% occurring only once. This clone was observed a single time. Its antigen is not identified. The CDR3 contains 16 residues. V was pared by 5 bases and J by 3 bases, with 12 bases of the junction left unmatched. Germline V lookup: CDR1 KGHSH, CDR2 LQKENI. The specimen was peripheral blood, collected 28 days after the second AZD1222 dose. This receptor was obtained from an adult who received the AZD1222 COVID-19 vaccine. The chain has TRBV18 and TRBJ1-1; 7 bases are a match to TRBD1. The CDR3 bases are TGTGCCAGCTCAAATTACAGGGGATGGCAGGACACTGAAGCTTTCTTT. It yields the protein CASSNYRGWQDTEAFF.